The rows below give T cell receptor beta chains drawn from one sample of a study of cytomegalovirus exposure and HLA in healthy donors. Produced via immunoSEQ multiplex PCR; TCRdb's table is partial and in-frame only. Of 60,000 to 70,000 clones listed, around three quarters are singletons. Sequencing input: PBMCs. These receptors all stem from a woman aged 30 to 39 in good health and CMV-seronegative. The CDR3 runs from the conserved cysteine through the conserved F or W. The D gene is left open where the match is weak. Not all rows give a size; the values are once, few, many and, for expanded clones, a class.

J: TRBJ2-1
size: NA
length: 15
D: NA
V: TRBV2
CDR3: CASSESPGSYNEQFF
DNA: TGTGCCAGCAGTGAGTCCCCAGGCTCCTACAATGAGCAGTTCTTC

J: TRBJ1-1
size: NA
length: 12
D: NA
V: TRBV5-6
CDR3: CASSLPRESAFF
DNA: TGTGCCAGCAGCTTGCCGAGAGAGAGCGCTTTCTTT

J: TRBJ1-4
size: NA
length: 14
D: NA
V: TRBV28
CDR3: CASSLGRGYEKLFF
DNA: TGTGCCAGCAGTCTAGGTCGGGGGTATGAAAAACTGTTTTTT

J: TRBJ2-3
size: NA
length: 16
D: TRBD1
V: TRBV30
CDR3: CASTPPTGVYTDTQYF
DNA: TGTGCCTCCACCCCCCCTACAGGGGTCTACACAGATACGCAGTATTTT

J: TRBJ1-5
size: once
length: 13
D: NA
V: TRBV15
CDR3: CATSLIEDQPQHF
DNA: TGTGCCACCTCGTTAATCGAGGATCAGCCCCAGCATTTT

J: TRBJ1-5
size: NA
length: 15
D: TRBD1
V: TRBV2
CDR3: CASRQQGTRNQPQHF
DNA: TGTGCCAGCAGGCAACAGGGGACCCGCAATCAGCCCCAGCATTTT

J: TRBJ2-7
size: few
length: 13
D: TRBD1
V: TRBV29-1
CDR3: CSVPAGGVNEQYF
DNA: TGCAGCGTTCCGGCAGGGGGCGTCAACGAGCAGTACTTC

J: TRBJ1-1
size: NA
length: 16
D: NA
V: TRBV5-4
CDR3: CASSAPDRLLNTEAFF
DNA: TGTGCCAGCAGCGCCCCCGACAGGCTACTGAACACTGAAGCTTTCTTT

J: TRBJ2-7
size: NA
length: 16
D: NA
V: TRBV4-1
CDR3: CASSQPWAGASYEQYF
DNA: TGCGCCAGCAGCCAACCTTGGGCGGGGGCGTCATACGAGCAGTACTTC

J: TRBJ1-5
size: NA
length: 15
D: TRBD1
V: TRBV6-4
CDR3: CASSPTGEDNQPQHF
DNA: TGTGCCAGCAGTCCGACAGGGGAGGACAATCAGCCCCAGCATTTT

J: TRBJ2-1
size: NA
length: 14
D: NA
V: TRBV2
CDR3: CASSGASGDNEQFF
DNA: TGTGCCAGCAGTGGGGCCAGCGGAGACAATGAGCAGTTCTTC

J: TRBJ2-3
size: once
length: 12
D: NA
V: TRBV7-6
CDR3: CASRSGTDTQYF
DNA: TGTGCCAGCAGATCCGGCACAGATACGCAGTATTTT

J: TRBJ2-5
size: NA
length: 16
D: NA
V: TRBV11-2
CDR3: CASSSNRRTSQETQYF
DNA: TGTGCCAGCAGCTCAAACAGGAGAACGTCCCAAGAGACCCAGTACTTC

J: TRBJ1-4
size: NA
length: 15
D: NA
V: TRBV10-3
CDR3: CAISESETTSEKLFF
DNA: TGTGCCATCAGTGAGTCCGAGACAACCAGCGAAAAACTGTTTTTT

J: TRBJ2-7
size: NA
length: 14
D: TRBD1
V: TRBV25-1
CDR3: CASSGRTGFYEQYF
DNA: TGTGCCAGCAGTGGACGGACAGGTTTCTACGAGCAGTACTTC

J: TRBJ2-1
size: few
length: 14
D: TRBD2
V: TRBV6-1
CDR3: CASSLLAGSYEQFF
DNA: TGTGCCAGCAGTTTACTAGCGGGATCCTATGAGCAGTTCTTC

J: TRBJ1-3
size: NA
length: 15
D: TRBD1
V: TRBV6-5
CDR3: CASSYGARGEYTIYF
DNA: TGTGCCAGCAGTTACGGAGCCAGGGGGGAGTACACCATATATTTT

J: TRBJ1-4
size: NA
length: 16
D: TRBD1
V: TRBV11-2
CDR3: CASSLGQGEPNEKLFF
DNA: TGTGCCAGCAGCCTCGGACAGGGTGAACCTAATGAAAAACTGTTTTTT

J: TRBJ1-5
size: NA
length: 15
D: TRBD1
V: TRBV6-6
CDR3: CASTEQGISNQPQHF
DNA: TGTGCCAGCACCGAACAGGGGATTAGCAATCAGCCCCAGCATTTT